This record covers a single T cell receptor (beta chain). Its matching antigen is unknown. This sample was taken from a study of shared clonotypes between healthy human individuals. Across the whole study: CD4 naive cells filled three plates per donor, CD4 memory three, CD8 naive two and CD8 memory one. Study results and caveats: Investigators collected only blood, and repertoires in tissues likely differ. Naive CD4 clonotypes overlapped across a handful of donors at around 5%.

CD4+ cell separation produced CD45RA+ naive and CD45RA-negative memory subsets. Assay used: immunoSEQ multiplex PCR; TCRdb lists only in-frame clones, some missing. The profile shows 2 million to 2.5 million clones, 85% to 95% of them singletons. Germline V gene sequence: CDR1 SSHAT, CDR2 FNYEAQ (reference sequence). V was clipped by 5 bases and J by 0 bases; unmatched bases: 9. CDR3 length equals 17 residues. The sequencing input was naive CD4+ T cells from PBMCs. The subset here: CD45RA+ positively selected. The chain carries TRBV7-7 and TRBJ2-2; TRBD1 matches 7 bases. The TCR originated in a man younger than 35 in good health. Some clones in this sample may be carry-over from other donors' samples. In DNA, the CDR3 is TGTGCCAGCAGCCCCGGGACAGCCTATTCGAACACCGGGGAGCTGTTTTTT. Its protein is CASSPGTAYSNTGELFF.